These 22 T cell receptor beta chains were all obtained from the same sample, sequenced in a study of beta chain features in type 1 diabetes. Whole-study results and caveats: TCRB CDR3 length was moderately but significantly reduced in all four CD4+ subsets of Type 1 diabetes patients.

These receptors have no identified antigens. The entirety of the isolated RNA underwent reverse transcription, so expressed TCRB transcripts were sequenced. Some clones are missing from TCRdb's copy, which holds only in-frame ones; the method was immunoSEQ multiplex PCR. Here the sample spans 200,000 to 300,000 clones, roughly 13% being singletons. Sample: naive CD4+ T cells from blood. These receptors came from a man aged 25-45 years with type 1 diabetes.

This clone was detected only a few times. The chain combines TRBV20-1 with TRBJ1-2; D not resolved. The germline V gene encodes CDR1 DFQATT and CDR2 SNEGSKA (reference sequence). V was clipped by 3 bases and J by 3 bases, with 5 bases between them. The CDR3 is 11 amino acids. DNA of the CDR3: TGCAGTGCTAGGCGGGACTATGGCTACACCTTC. Amino acid sequence: CSARRDYGYTF.

This clone was seen a few times. Within the sample, other DNA sequences also encode this same CDR3. The gene calls are TRBV5-4 and TRBJ1-2; D gene unclear. V lost 0 bases to trimming and J lost 4 bases, with 4 bases between them. Germline CDR1 is SGHNT and CDR2 is YYREEE (reference sequence). The CDR3 is 12 residues long. For the CDR3, the DNA is TGTGCCAGCAGCTTGGACGGCTATGGCTACACCTTC. It encodes CASSLDGYGYTF.

The chain employs TRBV10-1 and TRBJ2-2, with D possibly matching TRBD2 (5 bases). Germline V lookup: CDR1 WNHNN, CDR2 SYGVQD (reference sequence). Deletions cut 0 bases from V and 5 bases from J, with 13 bases between. CDR3 size: 16 residues. Written as DNA, the CDR3 is TGCGCCAGCAGTGAGTCGGTTGGCAGGAGGACCGGGGAGCTGTTTTTT. Amino acid sequence: CASSESVGRRTGELFF.

This clone was observed a handful of times. The chain is built from TRBV9 and TRBJ2-1; tentatively, D is TRBD2 (6 bases). CDR1 SGDLS and CDR2 YYNGEE come from the germline V gene. This CDR3 region has 12 residues. Trimming shortened V by 5 bases and J by 8 bases, and 11 bases separated the two germline ends. CDR3 region: CASSRSGDEQFF. The CDR3 DNA is TGTGCCAGCAGTCGTTCGGGGGATGAGCAGTTCTTC.

The chain uses TRBV20-1 and TRBJ2-5; 7 positions match TRBD1. The CDR3 runs 11 residues. After removal of 4 bases from V and 5 bases from J, the junction contained 1 base not matched to a gene. In germline, CDR1 is DFQATT, CDR2 SNEGSKA (reference sequence). Written as DNA, the CDR3 is TGCAGTGCTACACAGGGGGAGACCCAGTACTTC. Encoded protein: CSATQGETQYF.

The chain couples TRBV4-1 to TRBJ1-5; 7 nucleotides match TRBD1. V shed 10 bases, J shed 3 bases, and the junction held 3 bases outside the gene matches. The CDR3 has 12 amino acids. Germline V gives CDR1 MGHRA, CDR2 YSYEKL. The CDR3 loop is CANTGANQPQHF. DNA for the CDR3: TGCGCCAACACAGGGGCCAATCAGCCCCAGCATTTT.

The rearrangement links TRBV5-4 to TRBJ2-1; the D gene is possibly TRBD1 (6 bases). V lost 6 bases to trimming and J lost 1 base, with 14 bases between them. CDR1 is SGHNT and CDR2 is YYREEE in the germline V gene (reference sequence). The CDR3 is 15 amino acids. The chain's CDR3 is CASTPSQGSYNEQFF. The CDR3 DNA follows: TGTGCCAGCACCCCTTCACAGGGTTCCTACAATGAGCAGTTCTTC.

This chain connects TRBV9 to TRBJ2-5, with a possible D match to TRBD1 (7 bases). This CDR3 is built from 15 residues. The germline V gene has CDR1 SGDLS and CDR2 YYNGEE. V shed 0 bases and J shed 4 bases, with 13 bases lying between them. CDR3 in amino acids: CASSVAIQGGETQYF. CDR3 nucleotides: TGTGCCAGCAGCGTAGCGATCCAGGGGGGAGAGACCCAGTACTTC.

This chain links TRBV7-9 with TRBJ1-1; a weak D match, TRBD1 (6 bases). V lost 5 bases and J lost 6, with 16 bases in between. The CDR3 length is 14 residues. Germline V CDR1 and CDR2: SEHNR, FQNEAQ (reference sequence). CDR3 DNA: TGTGCCAGCAGCGCCACAGGGCCGAGGGCTGAAGCTTTCTTT. It yields the protein CASSATGPRAEAFF.

This clone was observed a few times. The CDR3 protein is CASSLASRGTLYEQYF. Written as DNA, the CDR3 is TGCGCCAGCAGCTTGGCTTCCAGGGGGACCCTCTACGAGCAGTACTTC. V gene TRBV5-1 combines with J gene TRBJ2-7; 7 bases agree with TRBD1. The CDR3 extends over 16 amino acids. With V trimmed by 0 bases and J by 3 bases, 9 bases remained unmatched. Germline V gene sequence: CDR1 SGHRS, CDR2 YFSETQ.

This clone was detected a few times. V is TRBV9 and J is TRBJ2-3, with 7 bases that match TRBD2. In germline, CDR1 is SGDLS, CDR2 YYNGEE. This CDR3 is built from 16 residues. The V gene end was trimmed by 4 bases and the J gene end by 0 bases; junction bases not matched to a gene: 8. The DNA for the CDR3 is TGTGCCAGCAGCCCCCGGAGCGGGGAAAGCACAGATACGCAGTATTTT. It encodes CASSPRSGESTDTQYF.

Only a few counts were recorded for this clone. The chain carries TRBV7-8 and TRBJ1-1; 9 nucleotides align to TRBD1. Germline V lookup: CDR1 SGHVS, CDR2 FQNEAQ. The CDR3 is 16 residues long. V dropped 7 bases and J dropped 0; count of bases not matched to a gene: 9. The CDR3 DNA is TGTGCCAGCACCATTCCGGGACAGGGCATGAACACTGAAGCTTTCTTT. As protein: CASTIPGQGMNTEAFF.

The rearrangement joins TRBV5-6 to TRBJ2-4; TRBD2 agrees at 14 bases. Germline V CDR1 and CDR2: SGHDT, YYEEEE. After removal of 9 bases from V and 3 bases from J, the junction contained 2 bases not matched to a gene. The CDR3 length is 14 residues. The CDR3 DNA is TGTGCCAACGGGACTAGCGGGGGCAAAAACATTCAGTACTTC. It is translated as CANGTSGGKNIQYF.

This clone has just a few counts. The chain links TRBV4-1 to TRBJ1-1, with TRBD1 identical over 9 bases. This CDR3 contains 16 residues. V was clipped by 1 base and J by 6 bases; unmatched bases: 9. Germline CDR1 MGHRA, CDR2 YSYEKL. The CDR3 spells CASSQVAGQGSAEAFF. The CDR3, as DNA: TGCGCCAGCAGCCAAGTTGCGGGACAGGGAAGCGCTGAAGCTTTCTTT.

The rearrangement joins TRBV29-1 to TRBJ2-5; D might be TRBD1 (5 bases). The CDR3 loop spans 13 amino acids. Looked up from germline, CDR1 is SQVTM and CDR2 is ANQGSEA. V lost 4 bases and J 5 bases, leaving 14 bases between the germline ends. The CDR3, as DNA: TGCAGCGTTGGGGCAGGGTTACGCGAGACCCAGTACTTC. It specifies CSVGAGLRETQYF.

This clone turned up a few times. V usage is TRBV5-6 and J usage is TRBJ2-7, with TRBD2 matching over 11 bases. This CDR3 has 17 amino acids. The J segment lost 0 bases and the V segment lost 4 bases, leaving 9 bases of the junction unmatched. Germline values: CDR1 SGHDT, CDR2 YYEEEE. The CDR3 bases are TGTGCCAGCAGCGTGTGGACTAGCGGGCTTTTCTCCTACGAGCAGTACTTC. Translation gives CASSVWTSGLFSYEQYF.

The chain links TRBV29-1 to TRBJ1-5; D uncertain. The V and J ends lost 5 bases and 0 bases respectively, with 11 bases between them. This CDR3 comprises 14 residues. The germline V gene encodes CDR1 SQVTM and CDR2 ANQGSEA. As DNA, the CDR3 is TGCAGCGTTCAAACCCCAGGTAGCAATCAGCCCCAGCATTTT. Protein: CSVQTPGSNQPQHF.

V is TRBV10-3 and J is TRBJ1-1; D may be TRBD1 (5 bases). V lost 7 bases, J lost 5 bases, and 17 bases lay in between. The CDR3 has 14 amino acids. Germline values: CDR1 ENHRY, CDR2 SYGVKD. CDR3 amino acids: CAIKVDSGGTEAFF. The DNA for the CDR3 is TGTGCCATCAAAGTCGACAGTGGGGGGACTGAAGCTTTCTTT.

The chain has TRBV7-9 and TRBJ1-1; possibly TRBD1 for D (6 bases). Germline V gene sequence: CDR1 SEHNR, CDR2 FQNEAQ (reference sequence). V lost 5 bases to trimming and J lost 4 bases, with 17 bases between them. The CDR3 is made up of 15 amino acids. The CDR3 coding sequence is TGTGCCAGCAGCCCAGGAGAGGGAGGGGGCACTGAAGCTTTCTTT. Protein: CASSPGEGGGTEAFF.

CDR3: CASSKGDNYGYTF. As DNA, the CDR3 is TGTGCCAGCAGCAAGGGAGATAACTATGGCTACACCTTC. This chain connects TRBV6-6 to TRBJ1-2; D remains unclear. V was trimmed by 6 bases and J by 1 base, leaving 9 bases between them. The CDR3 consists of 13 residues. Germline values: CDR1 MNHNY, CDR2 SVGAGI (reference sequence).

The genes are TRBV5-6 and TRBJ1-2; TRBD1 aligns across 7 bases. The trim removed 1 base at V and 8 bases at J, leaving 17 bases unmatched. CDR3 length: 17 residues. Germline values: CDR1 SGHDT, CDR2 YYEEEE. CDR3 protein: CASSLWGPGQSHFGYTF. CDR3 nucleotide sequence: TGTGCCAGCAGCTTGTGGGGGCCGGGACAGTCCCACTTCGGCTACACCTTC.

This clone occurred a few times. The V call is TRBV29-1, the J call TRBJ2-5, with D possibly being TRBD1 (6 bases). Germline V lookup: CDR1 SQVTM, CDR2 ANQGSEA. This CDR3 region has 13 residues. The V gene lost 3 bases and the J gene lost 5 bases, with 13 bases spanning the gap. The CDR3 sequence: CSVEGAQRETQYF. The CDR3 DNA is TGCAGCGTTGAGGGGGCCCAGCGGGAGACCCAGTACTTC.